The T cell receptor (beta chain) described here comes from a study of T cells in Graves' hyperthyroidism and ophthalmopathy. Across the whole study: Peripheral blood was obtained at initial diagnosis, preceding any treatment. Study-level points and caveats: In blood, most of the thyroid clonotypes expanded above 0.001 were also present. Ophthalmopathy was model-predicted a median approximately six months pre-onset.

Patients were excluded because of uncontrolled infection, other autoimmune disease, pregnancy or lactation. RNA transcripts served as the template for amplifying TCR beta CDR3 regions. The HTBI set primed first-round TCR CDR3 RT-PCR. From the multiplex PCR reads, TCRdb called clonotypes with MiXCR, one entry per CDR3 protein. This table has fewer than 350,000 distinct CDR3 sequences, 13% appearing once. Trimming took 3 bases from V and 7 from J; bases not matched to a gene: 13. Germline-derived CDR1 and CDR2 are LNHDA and SQIVND (reference sequence). This CDR3 is built from 18 residues. As regards this clonotype: Its antigen is currently unknown.

The sequenced material came from blood. The chain employs TRBV19 and TRBJ1-4, with TRBD1 matching 11 bases. This clonotype was sampled from a woman in her thirties with Graves' hyperthyroidism that later progressed to Graves' ophthalmopathy. CDR3 in DNA: TGTGCCAGTAGTATGGTCGGACAGGGGGCCATATCGGGTGAAAAACTGTTTTTT. Its protein product is CASSMVGQGAISGEKLFF.